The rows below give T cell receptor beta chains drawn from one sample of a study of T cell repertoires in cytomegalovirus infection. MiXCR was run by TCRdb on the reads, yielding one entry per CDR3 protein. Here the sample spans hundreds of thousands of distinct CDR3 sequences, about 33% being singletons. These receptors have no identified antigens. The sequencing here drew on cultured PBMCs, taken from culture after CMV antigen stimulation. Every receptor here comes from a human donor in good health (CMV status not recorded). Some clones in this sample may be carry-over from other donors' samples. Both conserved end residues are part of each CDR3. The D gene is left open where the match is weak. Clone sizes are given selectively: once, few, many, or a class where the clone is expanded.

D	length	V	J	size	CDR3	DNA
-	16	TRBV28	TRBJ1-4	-	CASSLPDRRSNEKLFF	TGTGCCAGCAGTTTGCCTGACAGAAGAAGTAATGAAAAACTGTTTTTT
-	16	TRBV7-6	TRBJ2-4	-	CASSPPDYRVKNIQYF	TGTGCCAGCAGCCCCCCGGACTACCGGGTCAAAAACATTCAGTACTTC
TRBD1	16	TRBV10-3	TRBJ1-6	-	CAISDSSGTGGSPLHF	TGTGCCATCAGTGACTCATCCGGGACAGGGGGTTCACCCCTCCACTTT
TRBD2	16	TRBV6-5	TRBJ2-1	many	CASSILTSGRPGEQFF	TGTGCCAGCAGTATCCTTACTAGCGGGAGGCCTGGTGAGCAGTTCTTC
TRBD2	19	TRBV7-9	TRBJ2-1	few	CASSQTVGSSGRFYNEQFF	TGTGCCAGCAGCCAAACCGTAGGTTCCAGCGGGAGGTTCTACAATGAGCAGTTCTTC
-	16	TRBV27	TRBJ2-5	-	CASRHRSTGYQETQYF	TGTGCCAGCAGACACAGAAGTACAGGGTACCAAGAGACCCAGTACTTC
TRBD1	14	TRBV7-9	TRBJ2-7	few	CASSLTQGSYEQYF	TGTGCCAGCAGCTTAACACAGGGGTCCTACGAGCAGTACTTC
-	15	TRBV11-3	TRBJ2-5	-	CASSLAGRGRETQYF	TGTGCCAGCAGCTTAGCGGGACGGGGCAGAGAGACCCAGTACTTC
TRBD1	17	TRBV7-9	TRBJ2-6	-	CASSAGGLSSGANVLTF	TGTGCCAGCAGCGCAGGGGGCCTGAGCTCTGGGGCCAACGTCCTGACTTTC
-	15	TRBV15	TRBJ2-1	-	CATARSGTSYNEQFF	TGTGCCACCGCACGATCGGGAACCTCCTACAATGAGCAGTTCTTC
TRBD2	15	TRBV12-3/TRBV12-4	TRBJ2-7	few	CASSLRGGGSYEQYF	TGTGCCAGCAGTTTACGGGGGGGGGGCTCCTACGAGCAGTACTTC
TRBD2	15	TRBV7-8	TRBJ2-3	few	CASSFPAGSTDTQYF	TGTGCCAGCAGCTTTCCAGCGGGAAGCACAGATACGCAGTATTTT
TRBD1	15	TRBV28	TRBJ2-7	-	CASRTPGQGVYEQYF	TGTGCCAGCAGGACACCGGGACAGGGGGTTTACGAGCAGTACTTC
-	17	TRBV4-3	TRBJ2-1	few	CASSQDRWGQIYNEQFF	TGCGCCAGCAGCCAAGATCGATGGGGACAAATCTACAATGAGCAGTTCTTC
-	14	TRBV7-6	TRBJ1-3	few	CASSQELFGNTIYF	TGTGCCAGCAGCCAAGAACTGTTCGGAAACACCATATATTTT
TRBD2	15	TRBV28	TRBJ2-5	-	CASSWGGYSQETQYF	TGTGCCAGCAGTTGGGGGGGGTACTCTCAAGAGACCCAGTACTTC
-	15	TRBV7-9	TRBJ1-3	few	CASSFRQVSGNTIYF	TGTGCCAGCAGCTTTCGACAGGTCTCTGGAAACACCATATATTTT
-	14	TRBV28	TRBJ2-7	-	CASSFPGLSYEQYF	TGTGCCAGCAGTTTCCCCGGACTCTCCTACGAGCAGTACTTC
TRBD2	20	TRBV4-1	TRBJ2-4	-	CASSQDIGAGVGSAKNIQYF	TGCGCCAGCAGCCAAGATATTGGGGCGGGAGTGGGTTCGGCCAAAAACATTCAGTACTTC
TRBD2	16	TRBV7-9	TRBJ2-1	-	CASSGRAPSSYNEQFF	TGTGCCAGTAGCGGGAGGGCCCCCAGCTCCTACAATGAGCAGTTCTTC
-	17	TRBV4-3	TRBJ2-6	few	CASSLGLPASGANVLTF	TGCGCCAGCAGCCTCGGACTACCCGCCTCTGGGGCCAACGTCCTGACTTTC
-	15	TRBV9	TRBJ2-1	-	CASSVDTSPGNEQFF	TGTGCCAGCAGCGTAGATACTAGCCCGGGCAATGAGCAGTTCTTC
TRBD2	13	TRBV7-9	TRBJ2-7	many	CASSLSGRAEQYF	TGTGCCAGCAGCCTTAGCGGGAGGGCCGAGCAGTACTTC
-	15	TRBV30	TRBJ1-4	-	CAWSGPALTGEKLFF	TGTGCCTGGAGCGGCCCCGCCCTTACAGGGGAAAAACTGTTTTTT
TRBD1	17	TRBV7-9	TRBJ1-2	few	CASSSSGQGISNYGYTF	TGTGCCAGCAGCTCGTCGGGACAGGGTATTTCTAACTATGGCTACACCTTC
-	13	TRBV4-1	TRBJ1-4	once	CASSQLTNEKLFF	TGCGCCAGCAGCCAACTAACTAATGAAAAACTGTTTTTT
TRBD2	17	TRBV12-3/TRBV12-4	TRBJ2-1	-	CASTKGVGRASNNEQFF	TGTGCCAGCACCAAAGGGGTAGGGAGGGCGAGCAACAATGAGCAGTTCTTC
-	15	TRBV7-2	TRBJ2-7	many	CASSLAEASDYEQYF	TGTGCCAGCAGCTTAGCGGAGGCTAGCGACTACGAGCAGTACTTC
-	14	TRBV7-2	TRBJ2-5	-	CASSLSGIQETQYF	TGTGCCAGCAGCTTATCAGGCATCCAAGAGACCCAGTACTTC
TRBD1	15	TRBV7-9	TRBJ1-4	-	CASSLETGGVEKLFF	TGTGCCAGCAGCTTAGAAACAGGGGGCGTTGAAAAACTGTTTTTT
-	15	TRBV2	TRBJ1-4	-	CASSADRPGIEKLFF	TGTGCCAGCAGTGCAGACAGGCCGGGAATTGAAAAACTGTTTTTT
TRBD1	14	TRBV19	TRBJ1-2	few	CASSRQGGLYGYTF	TGTGCCAGTAGCCGACAGGGGGGCCTCTATGGCTACACCTTC
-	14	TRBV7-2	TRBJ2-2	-	CASSLEPTSRELFF	TGTGCCAGCAGCTTAGAACCGACTTCAAGGGAGCTGTTTTTT
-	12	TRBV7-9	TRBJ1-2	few	CASSFTGNGYTF	TGTGCCAGCAGCTTTACAGGGAATGGCTACACCTTC
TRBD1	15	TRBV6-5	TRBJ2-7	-	CASSSTQTGAYEQYF	TGTGCCAGCAGTTCTACTCAAACAGGGGCCTACGAGCAGTACTTC
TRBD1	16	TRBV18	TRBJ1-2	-	CASSPFPIQGEHGYTF	TGTGCCAGCTCACCATTCCCGATACAGGGGGAACATGGCTACACCTTC
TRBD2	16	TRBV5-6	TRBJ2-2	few	CASSWGTSRNTGELFF	TGTGCCAGCAGCTGGGGGACTAGCCGCAACACCGGGGAGCTGTTTTTT
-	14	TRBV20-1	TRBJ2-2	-	CSASQRPTTGELFF	TGCAGTGCTAGTCAAAGGCCAACCACCGGGGAGCTGTTTTTT
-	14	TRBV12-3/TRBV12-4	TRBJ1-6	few	CASSFWGRNSPLHF	TGTGCCAGCAGTTTCTGGGGGCGGAATTCACCCCTCCACTTT
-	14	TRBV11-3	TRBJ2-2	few	CASSRNENTGELFF	TGTGCCAGCTCAAGGAATGAGAACACCGGGGAGCTGTTTTTT
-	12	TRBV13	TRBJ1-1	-	CASSSESPEAFF	TGTGCCAGCAGCTCCGAGTCCCCTGAAGCTTTCTTT
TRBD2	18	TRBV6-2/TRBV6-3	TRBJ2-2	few	CASNIRKREELFTGELFF	TGTGCCAGCAACATAAGAAAGCGGGAGGAACTTTTCACCGGGGAGCTGTTTTTT
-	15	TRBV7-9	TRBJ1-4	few	CASRRGVGGDEKLFF	TGTGCCAGCAGACGTGGGGTCGGGGGTGATGAAAAACTGTTTTTT
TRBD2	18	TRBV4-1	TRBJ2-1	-	CASSQGGLAGGIGSEQFF	TGCGCCAGCAGCCAAGGTGGACTAGCGGGAGGGATAGGGAGTGAGCAGTTCTTC
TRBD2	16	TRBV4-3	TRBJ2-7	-	CASSQSTSGSSYEQYF	TGCGCCAGCAGCCAGTCGACTAGCGGGTCCTCCTACGAGCAGTACTTC
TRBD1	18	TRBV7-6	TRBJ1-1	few	CASSTHGDRFRGNTEAFF	TGTGCCAGCAGCACCCATGGGGACAGATTCAGGGGGAACACTGAAGCTTTCTTT
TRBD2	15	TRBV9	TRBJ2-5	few	CASSLGGRAPETQYF	TGTGCCAGCAGCTTGGGCGGGAGGGCCCCAGAGACCCAGTACTTC
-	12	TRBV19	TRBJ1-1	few	CASSTRTGEAFF	TGTGCCAGTAGTACCAGGACGGGAGAAGCTTTCTTT
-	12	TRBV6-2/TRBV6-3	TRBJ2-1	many	CASSLTYNEQFF	TGTGCCAGCAGTCTGACATACAATGAGCAGTTCTTC
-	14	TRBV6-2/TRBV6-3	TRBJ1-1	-	CASCQWGLNTEAFF	TGTGCCTCTTGTCAGTGGGGTTTGAACACTGAAGCTTTCTTT
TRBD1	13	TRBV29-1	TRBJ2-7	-	CSATGAPPYEQYF	TGCAGCGCAACAGGGGCCCCACCGTACGAGCAGTACTTC
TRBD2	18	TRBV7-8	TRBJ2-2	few	CASSLLSALAGNTGELFF	TGTGCCAGCAGCTTATTATCGGCGCTAGCGGGAAACACCGGGGAGCTGTTTTTT
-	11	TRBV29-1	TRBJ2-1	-	CSVRGYNEQFF	TGCAGCGTACGAGGCTACAATGAGCAGTTCTTC
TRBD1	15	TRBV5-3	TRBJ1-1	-	CASSSPDRGGTEAFF	TGTGCCAGCAGCTCCCCTGACAGGGGCGGCACTGAAGCTTTCTTT